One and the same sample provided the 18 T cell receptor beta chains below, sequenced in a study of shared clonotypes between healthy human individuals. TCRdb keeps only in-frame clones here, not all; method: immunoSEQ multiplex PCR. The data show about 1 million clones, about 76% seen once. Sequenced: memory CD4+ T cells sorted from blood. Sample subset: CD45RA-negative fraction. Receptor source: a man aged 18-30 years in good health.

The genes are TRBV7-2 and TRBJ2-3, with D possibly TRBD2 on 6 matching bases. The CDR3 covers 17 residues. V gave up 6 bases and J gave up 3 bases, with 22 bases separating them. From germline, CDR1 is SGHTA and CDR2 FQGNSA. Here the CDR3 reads CASRAEVAATRTDTQYF. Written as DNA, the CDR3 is TGTGCCAGCAGAGCGGAAGTAGCGGCTACAAGGACAGATACGCAGTATTTT.

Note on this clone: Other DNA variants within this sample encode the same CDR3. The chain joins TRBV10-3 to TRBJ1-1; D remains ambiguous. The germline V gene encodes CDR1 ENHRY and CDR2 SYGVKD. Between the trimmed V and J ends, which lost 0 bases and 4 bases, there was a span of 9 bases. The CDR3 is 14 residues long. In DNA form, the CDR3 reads TGTGCCATCAGTGAGTCGAGGGAAGGCACTGAAGCTTTCTTT. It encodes CAISESREGTEAFF.

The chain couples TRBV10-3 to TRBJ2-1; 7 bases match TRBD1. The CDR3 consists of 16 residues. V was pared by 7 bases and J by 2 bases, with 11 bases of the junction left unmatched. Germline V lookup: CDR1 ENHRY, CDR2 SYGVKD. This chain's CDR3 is CAINSQGQSTYNEQFF. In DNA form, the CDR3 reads TGTGCCATCAATTCTCAGGGACAGTCAACCTACAATGAGCAGTTCTTC.

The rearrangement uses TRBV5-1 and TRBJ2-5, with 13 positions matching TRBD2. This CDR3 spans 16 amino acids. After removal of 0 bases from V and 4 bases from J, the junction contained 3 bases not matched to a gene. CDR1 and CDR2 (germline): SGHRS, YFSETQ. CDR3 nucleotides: TGCGCCAGCAGCTTGGGGACTAGCGGGGGTGGAGAGACCCAGTACTTC. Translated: CASSLGTSGGGETQYF.

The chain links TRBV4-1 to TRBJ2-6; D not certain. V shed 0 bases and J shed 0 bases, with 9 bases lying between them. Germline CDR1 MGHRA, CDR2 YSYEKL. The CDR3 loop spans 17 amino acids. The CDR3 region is CASSQDQQTSGANVLTF. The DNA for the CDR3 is TGCGCCAGCAGCCAAGATCAGCAAACCTCTGGGGCCAACGTCCTGACTTTC.

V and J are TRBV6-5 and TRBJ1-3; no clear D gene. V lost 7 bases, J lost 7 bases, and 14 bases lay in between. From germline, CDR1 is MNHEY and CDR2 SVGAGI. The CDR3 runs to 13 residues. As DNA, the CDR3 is TGTGCCAGCATACCTACGCTTTCGAACACCATATATTTT. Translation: CASIPTLSNTIYF.

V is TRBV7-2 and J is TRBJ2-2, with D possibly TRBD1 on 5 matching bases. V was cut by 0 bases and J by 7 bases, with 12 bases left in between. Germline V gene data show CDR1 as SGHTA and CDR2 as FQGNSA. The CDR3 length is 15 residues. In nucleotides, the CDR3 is TGTGCCAGCAGCTTAGCAGCAGGGATTGACGGGGAGCTGTTTTTT. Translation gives CASSLAAGIDGELFF.

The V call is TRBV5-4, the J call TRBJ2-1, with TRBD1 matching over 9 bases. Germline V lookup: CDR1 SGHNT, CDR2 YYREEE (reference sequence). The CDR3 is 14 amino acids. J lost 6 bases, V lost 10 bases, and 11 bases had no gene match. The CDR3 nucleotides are TGTGCCGGAAACCGGGACAGGGCGTCCAATGAGCAGTTCTTC. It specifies CAGNRDRASNEQFF.

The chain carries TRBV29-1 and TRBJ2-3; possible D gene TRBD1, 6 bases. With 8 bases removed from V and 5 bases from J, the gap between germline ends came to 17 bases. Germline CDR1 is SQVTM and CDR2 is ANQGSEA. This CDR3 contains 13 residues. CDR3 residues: CSTRGQGRDTQYF. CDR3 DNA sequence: TGCAGCACCCGGGGACAAGGAAGAGATACGCAGTATTTT.

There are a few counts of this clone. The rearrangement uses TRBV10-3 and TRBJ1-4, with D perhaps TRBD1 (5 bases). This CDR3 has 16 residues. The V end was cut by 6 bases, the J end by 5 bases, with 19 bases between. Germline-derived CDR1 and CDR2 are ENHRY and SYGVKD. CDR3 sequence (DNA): TGTGCCATCAGCCCAGGGTTAGACAGCCGAAATGAAAAACTGTTTTTT. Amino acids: CAISPGLDSRNEKLFF.

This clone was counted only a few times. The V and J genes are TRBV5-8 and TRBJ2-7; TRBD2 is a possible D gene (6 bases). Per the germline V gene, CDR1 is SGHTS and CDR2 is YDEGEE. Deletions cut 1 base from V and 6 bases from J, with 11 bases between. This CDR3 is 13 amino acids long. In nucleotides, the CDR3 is TGTGCCAGCAGCTTGTCGTGGGGAGGCGAGCAGTACTTC. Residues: CASSLSWGGEQYF.

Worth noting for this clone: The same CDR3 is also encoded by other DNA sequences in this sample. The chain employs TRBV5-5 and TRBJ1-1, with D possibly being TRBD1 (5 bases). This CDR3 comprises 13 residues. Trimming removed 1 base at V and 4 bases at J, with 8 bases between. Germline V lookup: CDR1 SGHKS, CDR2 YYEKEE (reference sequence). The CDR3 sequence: CASSLTGGTEAFF. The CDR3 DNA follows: TGTGCCAGCAGCTTGACGGGGGGCACTGAAGCTTTCTTT. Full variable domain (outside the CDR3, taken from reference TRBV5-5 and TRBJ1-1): DAGVTQSPTHLIKTRGQQVTLRCSPISGHKSVSWYQQVLGQGPQFIFQYYEKEERGRGNFPDRFSARQFPNYSSELNVNALLLGDSALYLCASSLTGGTEAFFGQGTRLTVV.

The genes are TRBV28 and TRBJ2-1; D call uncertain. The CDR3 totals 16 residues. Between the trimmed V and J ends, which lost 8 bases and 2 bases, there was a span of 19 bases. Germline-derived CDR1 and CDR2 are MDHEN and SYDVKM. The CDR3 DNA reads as TGTGCCAGCCTCAATCTTGGCGGTAGCACCTACAATGAGCAGTTCTTC. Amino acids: CASLNLGGSTYNEQFF. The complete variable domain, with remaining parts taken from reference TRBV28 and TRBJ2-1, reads DVKVTQSSRYLVKRTGEKVFLECVQDMDHENMFWYRQDPGLGLRLIYFSYDVKMKEKGDIPEGYSVSREKKERFSLILESASTNQTSMYLCASLNLGGSTYNEQFFGPGTRLTVL.

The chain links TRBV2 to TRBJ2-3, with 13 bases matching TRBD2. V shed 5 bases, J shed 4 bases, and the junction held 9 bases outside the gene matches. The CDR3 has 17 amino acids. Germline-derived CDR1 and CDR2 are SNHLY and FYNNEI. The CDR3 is CASSIGLAGAGSDTQYF. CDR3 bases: TGTGCCAGCAGTATCGGACTAGCGGGGGCGGGTTCAGATACGCAGTATTTT.

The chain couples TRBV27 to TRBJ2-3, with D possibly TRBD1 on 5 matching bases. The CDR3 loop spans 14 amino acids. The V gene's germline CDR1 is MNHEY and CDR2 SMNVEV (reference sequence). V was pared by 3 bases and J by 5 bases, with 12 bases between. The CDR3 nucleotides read TGTGCCAGCAGTTTGATCAGGGAAATAGATACGCAGTATTTT. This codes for CASSLIREIDTQYF.

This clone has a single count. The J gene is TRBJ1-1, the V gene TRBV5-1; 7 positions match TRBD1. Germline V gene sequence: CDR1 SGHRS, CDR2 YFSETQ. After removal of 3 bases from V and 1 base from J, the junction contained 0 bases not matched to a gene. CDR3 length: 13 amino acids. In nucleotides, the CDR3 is TGCGCCAGCAGCTACAGGGGGAACACTGAAGCTTTCTTT. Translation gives CASSYRGNTEAFF.

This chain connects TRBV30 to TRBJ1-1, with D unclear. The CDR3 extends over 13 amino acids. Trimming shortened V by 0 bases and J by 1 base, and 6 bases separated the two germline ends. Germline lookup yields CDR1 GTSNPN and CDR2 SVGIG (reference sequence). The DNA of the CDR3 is TGTGCCTGGAGTGTTCGGACGAACACTGAAGCTTTCTTT. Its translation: CAWSVRTNTEAFF. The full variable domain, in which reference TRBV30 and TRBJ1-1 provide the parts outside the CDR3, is SQTIHQWPATLVQPVGSPLSLECTVEGTSNPNLYWYRQAAGRGLQLLFYSVGIGQISSEVPQNLSASRPQDRQFILSSKKLLLSDSGFYLCAWSVRTNTEAFFGQGTRLTVV.

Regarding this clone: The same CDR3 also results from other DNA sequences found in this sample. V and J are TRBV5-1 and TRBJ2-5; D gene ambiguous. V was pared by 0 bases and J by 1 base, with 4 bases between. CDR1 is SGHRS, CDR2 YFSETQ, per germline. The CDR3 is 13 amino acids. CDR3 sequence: CASSLGSQETQYF. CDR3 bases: TGCGCCAGCAGCTTGGGATCCCAAGAGACCCAGTACTTC.